This T cell receptor beta chain is drawn from a study of shared clonotypes between healthy human individuals. The CDR3 extends over 14 amino acids. Trimming pared 6 bases from V and 4 bases from J, leaving 14 bases between. The germline CDR1 and CDR2 sequences are LNHDA and SQIVND (reference sequence). This table comes from immunoSEQ multiplex PCR, and its TCRdb copy is limited to in-frame clones, with some not included. This sample yields more than 850,000 clones, of which around three quarters are seen a single time; about 0.52% belongs to the top ten. J is TRBJ2-3 and V is TRBV19; D remains ambiguous. This clonotype was sampled from a man aged 18-30 years in good health. Some clones in this sample may be carry-over from other donors' samples. The sample consisted of memory CD4+ T cells from PBMCs. The subset denotes: CD45RA-negative fraction. In DNA, the CDR3 is TGTGCCAGTAGCCACAGATACCAGGCAGATACGCAGTATTTT. It is translated as CASSHRYQADTQYF.